The 25 T cell receptor beta chains given below trace back to one sample, sequenced in a study of blood T cell repertoires in COVID-19. Clones were sequenced by immunoSEQ multiplex PCR, and TCRdb holds only the in-frame ones, with some missing. The top ten hold roughly 2.5% of the sample, which has about 140,000 clones, about 87% seen once. Sequencing input: peripheral blood. The receptors derive from a human donor with COVID-19, enrolled during active disease. The donor label of this sample is uncertain.

The table lists this clone with a few counts. The chain's CDR3 is CASTDRAGANYGYTF. In DNA form, the CDR3 reads TGTGCCAGCACCGACAGGGCCGGCGCTAACTATGGCTACACCTTC. The chain has TRBV6-5 and TRBJ1-2, with TRBD1 matching over 7 bases. The V gene's germline CDR1 is MNHEY and CDR2 SVGAGI. J gave up 0 bases and V 7 bases, and 8 bases lay outside the gene matches. The CDR3 runs to 15 residues.

The chain's CDR3 is CASRREEEKLFF. The CDR3 DNA reads TGTGCCAGCAGGAGGGAGGAGGAAAAACTGTTTTTT. The chain carries TRBV2 and TRBJ1-4; D ambiguous. CDR1 is SNHLY and CDR2 is FYNNEI in the germline V gene. The germline V and J ends were trimmed by 6 bases and 8 bases, with 10 bases remaining between them. CDR3 size: 12 residues.

The CDR3 region is CASSGGSGNTIYF. In DNA form, the CDR3 reads TGCGCCAGCAGCGGGGGAAGTGGAAACACCATATATTTT. The chain has TRBV10-2 and TRBJ1-3; D is perhaps TRBD1 (5 bases). CDR1 and CDR2 (germline): WSHSY, SAAADI. CDR3 length equals 13 residues. Trimming took off 6 bases at V and 3 bases at J, with 9 bases between the two ends.

Comment on this clone: A read error may produce the germline difference seen at one junction end. The V call is TRBV7-7, the J call TRBJ2-5; the match to TRBD1 covers 7 bases. Germline-derived CDR1 and CDR2 are SSHAT and FNYEAQ (reference sequence). This CDR3 is 17 amino acids long. DNA of the CDR3: TGTGCTAGCAGCAAAACAGGCGCGATGACAGGGCTCGAGACCCAGTACTTC. Translation: CASSKTGAMTGLETQYF.

This rearrangement joins TRBV30 to TRBJ1-5; 12 bases map to TRBD1. The CDR3 consists of 16 residues. The V segment lost 2 bases and the J segment 7 bases; nucleotides outside the gene matches: 9. Germline CDR1 is GTSNPN and CDR2 is SVGIG (reference sequence). CDR3 DNA sequence: TGTGCCTGGAGTCCCCGGGGACAGGGGGCAGGGCAGCCCCAGCATTTT. Residues: CAWSPRGQGAGQPQHF.

The CDR3 sequence is CASRVRLPGYGYTF. In DNA, the CDR3 is TGTGCCAGTAGAGTCCGGTTGCCGGGCTATGGCTACACCTTC. The J gene is TRBJ1-2, the V gene TRBV19; the D is unclear. The CDR3 length is 14 residues. The ends were cut back, 6 bases at V and 4 bases at J, with 15 bases in the middle. Germline values: CDR1 LNHDA, CDR2 SQIVND (reference sequence).

The chain links TRBV29-1 to TRBJ1-2, with 10 bases lining up with TRBD1. J was trimmed by 8 bases and V by 7 bases; bases with no gene match: 7. Germline V gene lookup returns CDR1 SQVTM and CDR2 ANQGSEA. The CDR3 runs 12 residues. As DNA, the CDR3 is TGCAGCGACCGACAGGGGGCGCAAGGCTACACCTTC. Its translation: CSDRQGAQGYTF.

This rearrangement joins TRBV27 to TRBJ2-7, with 9 bases identical to TRBD1. V was clipped by 3 bases and J by 2 bases; unmatched bases: 2. This CDR3 region has 14 residues. Germline assignment: CDR1 MNHEY and CDR2 SMNVEV (reference sequence). CDR3 in amino acids: CASSLRDRAYEQYF. DNA for the CDR3: TGTGCCAGCAGTTTGAGGGACAGGGCCTACGAGCAGTACTTC.

This clone was detected a few times. J is TRBJ1-5 and V is TRBV27; TRBD1 might be the D (5 bases). CDR3 size: 15 residues. V was shortened by 0 bases and J by 7 bases, with 13 bases between the two germline ends. The germline gives CDR1 MNHEY, CDR2 SMNVEV (reference sequence). The CDR3 region is CASSLSGQTRQPQHF. CDR3 DNA sequence: TGTGCCAGCAGTTTATCGGGGCAGACCAGACAGCCCCAGCATTTT.

The CDR3 DNA follows: TGTGCCAGCAGTGAAGCCGGGGGGCAGCCCCAGCATTTT. Translated, it gives CASSEAGGQPQHF. The chain employs TRBV6-1 and TRBJ1-5; TRBD1 might be the D (5 bases). Germline V gives CDR1 MNHNS, CDR2 SASEGT. V was cut by 0 bases and J by 7 bases, with 7 bases left in between. The CDR3 loop spans 13 amino acids.

J is TRBJ2-1 and V is TRBV6-6, with 11 bases fitting TRBD2. The CDR3 has 15 amino acids. Germline lookup yields CDR1 MNHNY and CDR2 SVGAGI (reference sequence). Trimming cost V 4 bases and J 8 bases; bases outside gene matches: 7. As DNA, the CDR3 is TGTGCCAGCAGTTCCTATCGGGGACTAGCGGATGAGCAGTTCTTC. Amino acid sequence: CASSSYRGLADEQFF.

This clone occurred a few times. This chain connects TRBV3-1 (or the pseudogene TRBV3-2) to TRBJ2-7, with 10 bases fitting TRBD2. This CDR3 contains 14 residues. V trimming: 0 bases; J trimming: 12 bases; junction bases outside the gene matches: 8. CDR1 is LGHDT, CDR2 YNNKEL, per germline (reference sequence). The CDR3: CASSQDRASGGLYF. CDR3 nucleotides: TGTGCCAGCAGCCAAGATCGTGCTAGCGGGGGTCTGTACTTC.

The gene calls are TRBV5-1 and TRBJ1-1; the D is unclear. V lost 2 bases, J lost 13 bases, and 21 bases lay in between. The CDR3 sequence is 14 residues long. Germline-derived CDR1 and CDR2 are SGHRS and YFSETQ. CDR3 sequence reads: CASSLGNSLSVGFF. The CDR3 DNA sequence: TGCGCCAGCAGCTTAGGTAACAGCCTCTCTGTGGGTTTCTTT.

The chain couples TRBV19 to TRBJ1-4; no clear D gene. Germline V gene lookup returns CDR1 LNHDA and CDR2 SQIVND (reference sequence). Trimming took 0 bases from V and 8 from J, leaving 16 bases between them. The length of the CDR3 is 16 residues. The CDR3 DNA reads TGTGCCAGTAGTATAGAAGGCGACTGGTTGGCGGAAAAACTGTTTTTT. Translating it yields CASSIEGDWLAEKLFF.

For the CDR3, the DNA is TGCGCCAGCGAACCGGGGGGGCAGAACACCGGGGAGCTGTTTTTT. Protein: CASEPGGQNTGELFF. This chain connects TRBV23-1 to TRBJ2-2, with 8 positions matching TRBD2. TRBV23-1 is an ORF, and what it does is uncertain. CDR3 size: 15 residues. The V gene end was trimmed by 8 bases and the J gene end by 1 base; junction bases not matched to a gene: 6.

The chain couples TRBV7-2 to TRBJ1-1, with D unclear. The V and J ends lost 2 bases and 5 bases respectively, with 9 bases between them. CDR1 and CDR2 (germline): SGHTA, FQGNSA. The CDR3 consists of 13 residues. The CDR3 is CASSLSGGTEAFF. In DNA form, the CDR3 reads TGTGCCAGCAGCTTAAGCGGAGGGACTGAAGCTTTCTTT.

V gene TRBV6-1 combines with J gene TRBJ1-2; maybe TRBD1 (5 bases). The V end was cut by 1 base, the J end by 2 bases, with 11 bases between. The V gene's germline CDR1 is MNHNS and CDR2 SASEGT. There are 15 residues in the CDR3. As DNA, the CDR3 is TGTGCCAGCAGTGAAGAATGGCAGGGCAACTATGGCTACACCTTC. Encoded protein: CASSEEWQGNYGYTF.

The chain has TRBV5-1 and TRBJ2-1, with TRBD1 matching 7 bases. The CDR3 has 14 residues. Per the germline V gene, CDR1 is SGHRS and CDR2 is YFSETQ. After removal of 4 bases from V and 5 bases from J, the junction contained 6 bases not matched to a gene. In nucleotides, the CDR3 is TGCGCCAGCAGCCCCGGGACAGCTAACAATGAGCAGTTCTTC. Translating gives CASSPGTANNEQFF.

This clone was observed at least ten times. J is TRBJ2-1 and V is TRBV2, with 14 bases aligning to TRBD2. Losses at the gene ends were 8 bases for V and 9 bases for J; bases not matched to a gene: 12. CDR1 is SNHLY, CDR2 FYNNEI, per germline. The length of the CDR3 is 16 residues. In DNA, the CDR3 is TGTGCCAGCGTGACGGGGACTAGCGGGAGTTTGGTTGAGCAGTTCTTC. This sequence encodes CASVTGTSGSLVEQFF.

The chain couples TRBV5-1 to TRBJ2-2; tentative D call: TRBD2 (6 bases). The CDR3 is made up of 16 amino acids. Looked up from germline, CDR1 is SGHRS and CDR2 is YFSETQ. V was pared by 3 bases and J by 1 base, with 13 bases between. For the CDR3, the DNA is TGCGCCAGCAGCTCCTCCGGGACTCGGAACACCGGGGAGCTGTTTTTT. It yields the protein CASSSSGTRNTGELFF.

V and J are TRBV7-9 and TRBJ2-7, with D perhaps TRBD2 (7 bases). V was cut by 2 bases and J by 4 bases, with 15 bases left in between. The CDR3 is 15 amino acids. The germline V gene has CDR1 SEHNR and CDR2 FQNEAQ (reference sequence). Written as DNA, the CDR3 is TGTGCCAGCAGCTTATCCTGGGGGGGCAGGTACGAGCAGTACTTC. This sequence encodes CASSLSWGGRYEQYF. The full variable domain, in which reference TRBV7-9 and TRBJ2-7 provide the parts outside the CDR3, is DTGVSQNPRHKITKRGQNVTFRCDPISEHNRLYWYRQTLGQGPEFLTYFQNEAQLEKSRLLSDRFSAERPKGSFSTLEIQRTEQGDSAMYLCASSLSWGGRYEQYFGPGTRLTVT.

The chain uses TRBV3-1 (or the pseudogene TRBV3-2) and TRBJ1-5, with a weak D call TRBD1 (6 bases). V dropped 3 bases and J dropped 6 bases, with 12 bases sitting between them. CDR3 size: 14 residues. Germline V lookup: CDR1 LGHDT, CDR2 YNNKEL (reference sequence). The DNA of the CDR3 is TGTGCCAGCAGCCAGATGGGGGCTGGTCAGCCCCAGCATTTT. Translated: CASSQMGAGQPQHF.

The chain uses TRBV14 and TRBJ1-6; 7 positions match TRBD1. This CDR3 has 15 amino acids. V dropped 4 bases and J dropped 7; count of bases not matched to a gene: 7. From germline, CDR1 is SGHDN and CDR2 FVKESK. The CDR3 nucleotides read TGTGCCAGCAGCCTACAGACAGGGCCCAATTCACCCCTCCACTTT. Translated: CASSLQTGPNSPLHF.

The rearrangement links TRBV6-1 to TRBJ1-1; 8 bases agree with TRBD1. Losses at the gene ends were 2 bases for V and 5 bases for J; bases not matched to a gene: 4. Germline V gives CDR1 MNHNS, CDR2 SASEGT. The CDR3 runs 14 residues. The CDR3 nucleotides read TGTGCCAGCAGTGAATACAGGGGGGGGACTGAAGCTTTCTTT. Amino acid sequence: CASSEYRGGTEAFF.

The rearrangement uses TRBV5-5 and TRBJ1-5; D remains unclear. Germline V CDR1 and CDR2: SGHKS, YYEKEE (reference sequence). The CDR3 length is 15 residues. V was cut by 1 base and J by 1 base, with 9 bases left in between. The CDR3 reads CASSLSGFSNQPQHF. Written as DNA, the CDR3 is TGTGCCAGCAGCTTGTCGGGGTTCAGCAATCAGCCCCAGCATTTT. Variable domain in full (rest from reference TRBV5-5 and TRBJ1-5): DAGVTQSPTHLIKTRGQQVTLRCSPISGHKSVSWYQQVLGQGPQFIFQYYEKEERGRGNFPDRFSARQFPNYSSELNVNALLLGDSALYLCASSLSGFSNQPQHFGDGTRLSIL.